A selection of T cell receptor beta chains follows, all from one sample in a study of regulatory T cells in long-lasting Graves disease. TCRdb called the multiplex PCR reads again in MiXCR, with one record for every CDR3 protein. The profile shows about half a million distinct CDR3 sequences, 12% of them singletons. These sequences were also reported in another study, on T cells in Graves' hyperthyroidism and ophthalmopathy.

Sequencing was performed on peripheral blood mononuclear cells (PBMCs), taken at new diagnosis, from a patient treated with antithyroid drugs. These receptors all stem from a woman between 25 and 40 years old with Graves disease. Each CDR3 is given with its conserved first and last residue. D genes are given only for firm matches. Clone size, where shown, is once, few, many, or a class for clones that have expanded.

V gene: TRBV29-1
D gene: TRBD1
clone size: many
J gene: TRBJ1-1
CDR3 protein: CSVRTGLNTEAFF
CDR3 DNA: TGCAGCGTCAGGACAGGTTTAAACACTGAAGCTTTCTTT

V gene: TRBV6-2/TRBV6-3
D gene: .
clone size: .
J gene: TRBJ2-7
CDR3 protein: CASSYRVGSYEQYF
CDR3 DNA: TGTGCCAGCAGTTACCGGGTTGGCTCCTACGAGCAGTACTTC

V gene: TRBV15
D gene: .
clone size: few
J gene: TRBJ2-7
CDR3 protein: CATSRVKVGVLHEQYF
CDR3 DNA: TGTGCCACCAGCAGAGTGAAGGTGGGAGTATTGCACGAGCAGTACTTC

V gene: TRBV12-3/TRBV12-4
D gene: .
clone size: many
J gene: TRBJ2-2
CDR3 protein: CASQTLSFDGELFF
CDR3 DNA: TGTGCCAGTCAAACTTTGAGTTTCGACGGGGAGCTGTTTTTT

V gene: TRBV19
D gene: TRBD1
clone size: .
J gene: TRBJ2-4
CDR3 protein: CASSNYRGRSKNIQYF
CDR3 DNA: TGTGCCAGTAGTAACTACAGGGGGCGATCCAAAAACATTCAGTACTTC

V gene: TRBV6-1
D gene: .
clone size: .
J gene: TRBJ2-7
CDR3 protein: CASSLPRVRGLNYEQYF
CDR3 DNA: TGTGCCAGCAGCCTCCCCAGGGTCAGAGGGCTAAACTACGAGCAGTACTTC

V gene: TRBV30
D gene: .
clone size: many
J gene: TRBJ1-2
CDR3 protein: CAWSKGPNYGYTF
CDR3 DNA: TGTGCCTGGAGTAAAGGACCTAACTATGGCTACACCTTC

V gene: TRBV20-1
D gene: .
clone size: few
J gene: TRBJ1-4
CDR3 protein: CSAFGDTRSEKLFF
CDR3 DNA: TGCAGTGCTTTTGGGGACACGCGGTCAGAAAAACTGTTTTTT

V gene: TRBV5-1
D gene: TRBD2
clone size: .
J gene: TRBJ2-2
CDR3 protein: CASSWTSGTPNTGELFF
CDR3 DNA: TGCGCCAGCAGCTGGACTAGCGGGACCCCGAACACCGGGGAGCTGTTTTTT

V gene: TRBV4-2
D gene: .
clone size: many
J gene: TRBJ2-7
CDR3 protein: CASSQARDLNYEQYF
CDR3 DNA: TGTGCCAGCAGCCAAGCTCGGGACTTAAACTACGAGCAGTACTTC

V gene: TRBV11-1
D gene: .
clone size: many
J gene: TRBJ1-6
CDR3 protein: CASSLTGNSPLHF
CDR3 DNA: TGTGCCAGCAGCTTAACGGGGAATTCACCCCTCCACTTT

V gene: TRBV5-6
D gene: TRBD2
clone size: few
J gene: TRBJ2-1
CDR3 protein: CASSPPGLASNEQFF
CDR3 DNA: TGTGCCAGCAGCCCACCGGGACTAGCCTCAAATGAGCAGTTCTTC

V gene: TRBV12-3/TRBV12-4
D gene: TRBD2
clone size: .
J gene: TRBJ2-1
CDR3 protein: CASSPIAGYNEQFF
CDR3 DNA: TGTGCCAGCAGCCCGATAGCGGGGTACAATGAGCAGTTCTTC

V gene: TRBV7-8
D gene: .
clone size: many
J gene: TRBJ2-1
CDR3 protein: CASSLSSSSYNEQFF
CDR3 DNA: TGTGCCAGCAGCTTGAGTAGCAGCTCCTACAATGAGCAGTTCTTC

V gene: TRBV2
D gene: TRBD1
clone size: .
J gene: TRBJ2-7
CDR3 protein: CASRQDRDDGSHSYEQYF
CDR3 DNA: TGTGCCAGCAGACAGGACAGGGATGACGGGAGCCACTCCTACGAGCAGTACTTC

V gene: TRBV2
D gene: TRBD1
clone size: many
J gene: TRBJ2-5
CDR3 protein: CASTGQGGIRFGTQYF
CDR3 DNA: TGTGCCAGCACTGGACAGGGGGGTATAAGATTCGGGACCCAGTACTTC

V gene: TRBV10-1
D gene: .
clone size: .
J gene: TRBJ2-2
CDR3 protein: CASSEQGHTGELFF
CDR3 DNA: TGCGCCAGCAGTGAGCAGGGGCACACCGGGGAGCTGTTTTTT

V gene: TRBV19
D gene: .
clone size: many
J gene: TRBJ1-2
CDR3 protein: CASSWTENYGYTF
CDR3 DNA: TGTGCCAGTAGTTGGACAGAAAACTATGGCTACACCTTC

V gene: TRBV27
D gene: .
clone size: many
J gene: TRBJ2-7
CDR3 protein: CASSLRGSAYEQYF
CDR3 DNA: TGTGCCAGCAGTTTACGGGGCTCAGCCTACGAGCAGTACTTC

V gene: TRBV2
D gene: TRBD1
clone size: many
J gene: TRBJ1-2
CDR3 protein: CASGSDREDLYGYTF
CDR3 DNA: TGTGCCAGCGGGTCGGACAGGGAAGATTTATATGGCTACACCTTC

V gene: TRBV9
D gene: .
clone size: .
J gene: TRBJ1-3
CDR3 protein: CASSDPRGGNTIYF
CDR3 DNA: TGTGCCAGCAGCGACCCCCGGGGTGGAAACACCATATATTTT

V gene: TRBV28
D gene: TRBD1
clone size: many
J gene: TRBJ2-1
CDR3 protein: CASRDRDLNEQFF
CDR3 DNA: TGTGCCAGTCGGGACAGGGATTTGAATGAGCAGTTCTTC

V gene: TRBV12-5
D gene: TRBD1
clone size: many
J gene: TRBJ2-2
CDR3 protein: CASGLLTGQGRVTGELFF
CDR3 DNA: TGTGCTAGTGGTTTGCTGACCGGACAGGGCCGGGTGACCGGGGAGCTGTTTTTT

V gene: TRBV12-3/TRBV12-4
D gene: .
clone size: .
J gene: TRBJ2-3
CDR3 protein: CASSAQGGGFGADTQYF
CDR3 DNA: TGTGCCAGCAGTGCCCAGGGAGGGGGCTTTGGGGCAGATACGCAGTATTTT

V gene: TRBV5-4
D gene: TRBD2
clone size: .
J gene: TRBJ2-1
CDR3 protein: CASSSYDRRERGQFF
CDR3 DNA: TGTGCCAGCAGTTCATATGACCGGAGGGAGCGGGGGCAGTTCTTC

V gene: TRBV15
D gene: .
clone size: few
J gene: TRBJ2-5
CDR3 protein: CATSRDRQQETQYF
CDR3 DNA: TGTGCCACCAGCAGAGACAGACAACAAGAGACCCAGTACTTC

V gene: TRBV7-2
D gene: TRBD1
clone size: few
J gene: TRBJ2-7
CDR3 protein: CASSLVDRGSGEQYF
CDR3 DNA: TGTGCCAGCAGCTTAGTTGACAGGGGGTCGGGCGAGCAGTACTTC

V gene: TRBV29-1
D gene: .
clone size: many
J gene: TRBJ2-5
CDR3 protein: CSVLGSARGSETQYF
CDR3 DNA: TGCAGCGTTCTGGGGTCGGCTAGAGGATCGGAGACCCAGTACTTC

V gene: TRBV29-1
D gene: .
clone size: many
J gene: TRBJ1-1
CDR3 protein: CSVGGQGSTEAFF
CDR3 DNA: TGCAGCGTCGGGGGGCAGGGGAGCACTGAAGCTTTCTTT

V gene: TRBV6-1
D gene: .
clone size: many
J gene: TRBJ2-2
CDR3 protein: CASSHIGLTNTGELFF
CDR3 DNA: TGTGCCAGCAGCCATATCGGACTAACGAACACCGGGGAGCTGTTTTTT

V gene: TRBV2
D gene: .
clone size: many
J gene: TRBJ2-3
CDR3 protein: CASSVQGGTDTQYF
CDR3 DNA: TGTGCCAGCAGTGTACAGGGTGGCACAGATACGCAGTATTTT

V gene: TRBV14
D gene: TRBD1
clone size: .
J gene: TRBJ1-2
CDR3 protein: CASSQGPGGFSYGYTF
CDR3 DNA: TGTGCCAGCAGCCAAGGACCAGGGGGGTTTAGCTATGGCTACACCTTC

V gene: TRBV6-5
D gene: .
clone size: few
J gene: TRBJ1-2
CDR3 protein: CASSSIVRVDYGYTF
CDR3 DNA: TGTGCCAGCAGTTCCATCGTGCGAGTGGACTATGGCTACACCTTC

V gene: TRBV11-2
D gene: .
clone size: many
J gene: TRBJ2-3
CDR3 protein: CASSLEAGDSTDTQYF
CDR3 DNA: TGTGCCAGCAGCTTAGAAGCAGGGGATAGCACAGATACGCAGTATTTT

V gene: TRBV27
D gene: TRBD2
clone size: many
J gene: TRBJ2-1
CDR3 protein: CASSSSRLAGVYNEQFF
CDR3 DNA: TGTGCCAGCAGCAGCTCCAGACTAGCGGGCGTCTACAATGAGCAGTTCTTC

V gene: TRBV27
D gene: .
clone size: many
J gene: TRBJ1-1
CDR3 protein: CASSVDGENTEAFF
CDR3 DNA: TGTGCCAGCAGTGTGGACGGCGAGAACACTGAAGCTTTCTTT